One and the same sample provided the 2 T cell receptor beta chains below, sequenced in a study of Graves' ophthalmopathy and Graves' hyperthyroidism. CDR3 regions of TCR beta were amplified from RNA transcripts. An initial RT-PCR round employing HTBI primers preceded a second-round multiplex PCR. TCRdb re-called the multiplex PCR reads through MiXCR, storing one row per CDR3 protein. The table records over a million distinct CDR3 sequences, less than 45% of them present only once. Sequencing input: peripheral blood or thyroid tissue (not recorded which). These receptors were obtained from an adult man with Graves' hyperthyroidism.

V is TRBV4-3 and J is TRBJ1-2, with no clear D. This CDR3 has 15 residues. Trimming left V 0 bases short and J 0 bases short, with 8 bases between. Germline assignment: CDR1 LGHNA and CDR2 YSLEER. The DNA of the CDR3 is TGCGCCAGCAGCCAAGAAGCTGTCTCTAACTATGGCTACACCTTC. It is translated as CASSQEAVSNYGYTF.

CDR3 protein: CAWRETGIYEQYF. The CDR3 bases are TGTGCCTGGAGGGAGACAGGAATCTACGAGCAGTACTTC. The J gene is TRBJ2-7, the V gene TRBV19; either TRBD1 or TRBD2 may supply D (6 bases each). This CDR3 region has 13 residues. In germline, CDR1 is LNHDA, CDR2 SQIVND (reference sequence). The germline V and J ends were trimmed by 11 bases and 3 bases, with 17 bases remaining between them.